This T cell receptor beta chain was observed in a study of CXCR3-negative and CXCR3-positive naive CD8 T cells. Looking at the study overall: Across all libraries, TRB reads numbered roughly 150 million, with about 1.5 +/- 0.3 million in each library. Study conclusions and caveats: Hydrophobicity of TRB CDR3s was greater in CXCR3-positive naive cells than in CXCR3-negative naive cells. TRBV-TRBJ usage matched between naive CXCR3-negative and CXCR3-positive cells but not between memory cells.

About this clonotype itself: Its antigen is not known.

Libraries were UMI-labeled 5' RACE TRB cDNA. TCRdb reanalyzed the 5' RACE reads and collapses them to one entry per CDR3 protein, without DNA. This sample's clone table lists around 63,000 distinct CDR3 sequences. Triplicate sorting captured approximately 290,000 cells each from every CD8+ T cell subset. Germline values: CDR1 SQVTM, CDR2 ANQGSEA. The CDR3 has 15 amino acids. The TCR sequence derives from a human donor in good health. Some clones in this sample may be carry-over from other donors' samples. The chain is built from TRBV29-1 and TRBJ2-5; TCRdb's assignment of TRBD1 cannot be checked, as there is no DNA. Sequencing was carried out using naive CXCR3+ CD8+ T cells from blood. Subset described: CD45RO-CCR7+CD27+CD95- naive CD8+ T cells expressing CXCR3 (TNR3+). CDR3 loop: CSVPARDWGQETQYF.